Listed here are 17 T cell receptor beta chains from one sample, sequenced in a study of blood T cells in healthy people across ages. Together with a sample-barcoded 5' primer, a J-beta primer mix was included in a second PCR lasting about 6 to 11 cycles. TCRdb ran MiXCR on the 5' RACE reads and lists one entry per CDR3 protein. This table has about 1.6 million distinct CDR3 sequences, around 35% appearing once. The sequencing input was blood. Every receptor here comes from a woman aged 25 to 39 in good health.

This clonotype was picked up a small number of times. The chain has TRBV6-5 and TRBJ2-1, with 8 bases fitting TRBD2. The CDR3 consists of 13 residues. V lost 7 bases, J lost 7 bases, and 6 bases stayed unmatched. Per the germline V gene, CDR1 is MNHEY and CDR2 is SVGAGI. CDR3 in DNA: TGTGCCAGCAAAATCAGCGGGAGAAATGAGCAGTTCTTC. It translates to CASKISGRNEQFF.

This rearrangement joins TRBV7-9 to TRBJ2-5; D is ambiguous. Per germline, CDR1 SEHNR and CDR2 FQNEAQ (reference sequence). V was cut by 4 bases and J by 5 bases, with 23 bases left in between. The CDR3 covers 17 residues. Written as DNA, the CDR3 is TGTGCCAGCAGCTACGCCCCGTGGGCCGCGGATCGGGAGACCCAGTACTTC. Translating gives CASSYAPWAADRETQYF.

This clonotype was seen a few times. The J gene is TRBJ2-3, the V gene TRBV20-1, with TRBD2 matching over 7 bases. Looked up from germline, CDR1 is DFQATT and CDR2 is SNEGSKA (reference sequence). V was pared by 4 bases and J by 1 base, with 2 bases of the junction left unmatched. The CDR3 extends over 13 amino acids. CDR3 DNA sequence: TGCAGTGCTAAGCGGGACGGCACAGATACGCAGTATTTT. Translated: CSAKRDGTDTQYF.

The V gene is TRBV4-2, the J gene TRBJ2-1; either TRBD1 or TRBD2 may fit D (5 bases each). CDR1 and CDR2 (germline): LGHNA, YNFKEQ. The CDR3 contains 14 residues. Trimming removed 8 bases from V and 8 bases from J, with 19 bases in between. CDR3 coding DNA: TGTGCCAGCGCCTTTTCGCTGGGGGATCATGAGCAGTTCTTC. This sequence encodes CASAFSLGDHEQFF.

The rearrangement uses TRBV7-9 and TRBJ2-5, with TRBD1 identical over 9 bases. The CDR3 sequence is 19 residues long. From germline, CDR1 is SEHNR and CDR2 FQNEAQ (reference sequence). The trim removed 4 bases at V and 2 bases at J, leaving 17 bases unmatched. CDR3 coding DNA: TGTGCCAGCAGCTCTATCACAGATACAGGGGGCGGAAGGCAAGAGACCCAGTACTTC. It translates to CASSSITDTGGGRQETQYF.

This clonotype has more than one count but fewer than ten. The CDR3 region is CASSDQGASTEAFF. CDR3 nucleotide sequence: TGTGCCAGCAGTGACCAGGGGGCTAGCACTGAAGCTTTCTTT. The chain couples TRBV2 to TRBJ1-1; 8 bases align to TRBD1. The germline V gene encodes CDR1 SNHLY and CDR2 FYNNEI. Losses at the gene ends were 3 bases for V and 4 bases for J; bases not matched to a gene: 4. The CDR3 runs to 14 residues.

The chain combines TRBV18 with TRBJ2-1; the D is unclear. The V end lost 3 bases, the J end lost 3 bases, and 6 bases lay between the germline ends. Germline loops: CDR1 KGHSH, CDR2 LQKENI. The length of the CDR3 is 13 residues. The DNA of the CDR3 is TGTGCCAGCTCACCTAACTACTACAATGAGCAGTTCTTC. This codes for CASSPNYYNEQFF.

The V and J genes are TRBV3-1 and TRBJ2-4, with D hard to call. Judging by the DNA end, TRBJ2-7 fits better; the J call may be wrong. The CDR3 has 15 amino acids. The germline CDR1 and CDR2 sequences are LGHDT and YNNKEL (reference sequence). The DNA of the CDR3 is TGTGCCAGCAGCCAACCTAGATCAGGATACTACGAGCAGTACTTC. Protein sequence: CASSQPRSGYYEQYF.

This clonotype appeared a few times. This sequence joins TRBV28 and TRBJ1-2; 9 bases agree with TRBD1. V trimming: 7 bases; J trimming: 3 bases; junction bases outside the gene matches: 9. This CDR3 is 15 amino acids long. Germline CDR1 reads MDHEN; CDR2 reads SYDVKM. The CDR3, as DNA: TGTGCCAGCAAGGGACCCCGGACAGGGGACTATGGCTACACCTTC. It specifies CASKGPRTGDYGYTF.

This chain joins TRBV20-1 and TRBJ1-5, with 8 bases identical to TRBD1. V was pared by 6 bases and J by 4 bases, with 8 bases of the junction left unmatched. CDR3 length: 14 residues. CDR1 and CDR2 from the germline V gene are DFQATT and SNEGSKA (reference sequence). CDR3 nucleotide sequence: TGCAGTGCCTTGGCCGGACAGGGAAATCAGCCCCAGCATTTT. Translating gives CSALAGQGNQPQHF.

V and J are TRBV12-3 or TRBV12-4 and TRBJ1-1; no definite D call. V was clipped by 4 bases and J by 12 bases, with 12 bases between them. The CDR3 sequence is 11 residues long. The CDR3 sequence: CASSYQREPFF. Here the CDR3 DNA reads TGTGCCAGCAGTTACCAACGGGAACCTTTCTTT.

The chain joins TRBV2 to TRBJ2-1; 8 bases agree with TRBD2. In germline, CDR1 is SNHLY, CDR2 FYNNEI. The V and J ends lost 6 bases and 9 bases, in that order; junction bases with no gene match: 10. There are 14 residues in the CDR3. This CDR3 is CASRLAGNGGEQFF. The CDR3 region has the DNA TGTGCCAGCAGGTTAGCGGGAAACGGAGGTGAGCAGTTCTTC.

This clonotype was seen ten or more times. This chain links TRBV4-1 with TRBJ2-3; 7 bases agree with TRBD2. With V trimmed by 4 bases and J by 0 bases, 4 bases remained unmatched. CDR3 length: 15 amino acids. Germline V gives CDR1 MGHRA, CDR2 YSYEKL. CDR3 in amino acids: CASSPSSGSTDTQYF. The CDR3 DNA reads TGCGCCAGCAGCCCCTCTAGCGGTAGCACAGATACGCAGTATTTT.

This clonotype was seen more than once but under ten times. V gene TRBV5-1 combines with J gene TRBJ2-6; either TRBD1 or TRBD2 may fit D (6 bases each). Per germline, CDR1 SGHRS and CDR2 YFSETQ. The CDR3 length is 17 residues. Trimming shortened V by 4 bases and J by 4 bases, and 18 bases separated the two germline ends. The CDR3, as DNA: TGCGCCAGCAGCCCGAGGGGGGTTGGAGACGGGGCCAACGTCCTGACTTTC. Its translation: CASSPRGVGDGANVLTF.

V usage is TRBV7-6 and J usage is TRBJ2-5; D gene ambiguous. The CDR3 loop spans 13 amino acids. The germline CDR1 and CDR2 sequences are SGHVS and FNYEAQ. V was shortened by 2 bases and J by 10 bases, with 14 bases between the two germline ends. Here the CDR3 DNA reads TGTGCCAGCAGCTTAAGGTCTGGGCAGAGCCAGTACTTC. It codes for CASSLRSGQSQYF.

This clonotype turned up a few times. The chain couples TRBV9 to TRBJ2-5; a possible D gene is TRBD1 (6 bases). The CDR3 runs to 16 residues. CDR1 is SGDLS, CDR2 YYNGEE, per germline. Trimming pared 4 bases from V and 2 bases from J, leaving 18 bases between. This chain's CDR3 is CASSPAFRTEQETQYF. CDR3 coding DNA: TGTGCCAGCAGCCCCGCCTTCCGGACAGAACAAGAGACCCAGTACTTC.

This clonotype was counted only a few times. V and J are TRBV3-1 and TRBJ2-7; D possibly corresponds to TRBD2 (6 bases). The CDR3 runs to 16 residues. Looked up from germline, CDR1 is LGHDT and CDR2 is YNNKEL (reference sequence). Trimming pared 2 bases from V and 5 bases from J, leaving 19 bases between. CDR3 nucleotides: TGTGCCAGCAGCCAACGGTGGAGGGCAGGGAGAGACGAGCAGTACTTC. It is translated as CASSQRWRAGRDEQYF.